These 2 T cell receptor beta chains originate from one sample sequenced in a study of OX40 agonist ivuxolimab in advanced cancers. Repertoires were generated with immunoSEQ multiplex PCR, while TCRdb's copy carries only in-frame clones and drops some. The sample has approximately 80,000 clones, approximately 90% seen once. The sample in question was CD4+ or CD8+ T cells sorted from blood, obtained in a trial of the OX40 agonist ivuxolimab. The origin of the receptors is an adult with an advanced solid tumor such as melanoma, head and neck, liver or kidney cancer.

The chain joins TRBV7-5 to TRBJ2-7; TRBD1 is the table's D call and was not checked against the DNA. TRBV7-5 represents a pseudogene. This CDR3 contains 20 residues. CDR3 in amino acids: CARSSVEGHHTFPLLCEQYF. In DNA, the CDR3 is TGTGCCAGAAGCTCCGTTGAGGGACACCACACCTTCCCCCTTCTTTGCGAGCAGTACTTC.

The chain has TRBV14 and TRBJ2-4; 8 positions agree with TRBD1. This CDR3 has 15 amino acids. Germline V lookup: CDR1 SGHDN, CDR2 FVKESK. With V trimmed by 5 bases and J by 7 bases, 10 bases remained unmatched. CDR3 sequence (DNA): TGTGCCAGCAGCTCTGCCGGGACAGGTGGGAACATTCAGTACTTC. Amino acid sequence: CASSSAGTGGNIQYF.